A single T cell receptor beta chain is shown here with its context. The sample belongs to a study of read filtering for tumor transcriptome and immune sequencing. As for the study in general: DNase treatment preceded whole-transcriptome library preparation.

This library used roughly 370 ng RNA and molecular barcoded adaptors spanning alpha/delta and beta/gamma chains. TCRdb fed the reads into MiXCR, producing one record per CDR3 protein. This table has 85,000 or so distinct CDR3 sequences, roughly 12% appearing once. This CDR3 is built from 15 residues. Looked up from germline, CDR1 is SGHRS and CDR2 is YFSETQ. The V and J ends lost 4 bases and 5 bases, in that order; junction bases with no gene match: 7. Bone marrow was sampled from every patient at the time of active disease. Input material: a population of CD138-negative cells sorted from bone marrow. The TCR sequence derives from a donor aged 40 or older with multiple myeloma. The V and J genes are TRBV5-1 and TRBJ2-5, with TRBD2 matching over 11 bases. The CDR3 is CASSKTSGKGETQYF. CDR3 bases: TGCGCCAGCAGCAAGACTAGCGGGAAGGGGGAGACCCAGTACTTC.